The TCR beta chain described here comes from a study of monozygotic twins with cystic fibrosis (dated by TCRdb to 2020 to 2022). With regard to the full study: Barcoded libraries were prepared from approximately 2.9 micrograms of fragmented DNA with approximately 16 PCR cycles. To assess genetic influence on V and J gene usage, the study compared TCR beta repertoires within and across 16 monozygotic twin pairs with cystic fibrosis. Made up mostly of children and adolescents, the cohort included ten female and six male twin pairs ranging in age from about 2.0 to 36.4 years, with a median of roughly 8.4 years. On the day blood was drawn, the twins' weight-for-height and FEVPerc (FEV1 disease centile) were ranked against those of the 950 to 1,200 cohort participants. Data for three of the twin pairs had already been reported earlier in a different context. Beyond this particular receptor, the publication reports: Simpson clonality was found to be generally low (median around 0.01), suggesting a naive-dominated repertoire, although higher clonality was observed in the most severely affected patients. Monozygotic CF twin pairs shared significantly more nucleotide-identical clonotypes within each pair than unrelated CF individuals shared with one another (P = 0.000026, Mann-Whitney). The greatest similarity to the co-twin was observed for V gene usage in 13 of 16 pairs and for J usage in 8 of 16 pairs, which suggested genetic constraints. The cohort was small, and no association was found between shared CDR3 numbers and age, concordance or disease severity.

The CDR3 goes from the cysteine to the phenylalanine over 12 residues. Of the read, only the CDR3 DNA is kept; its 36 bases are in frame from base 1. V loses 0 bases, J loses 7 bases, and the germline ends lie 5 bases apart. Looking up the germline V gene yields CDR1 SGHRS and CDR2 YFSETQ. Regarding this clone: This receptor's antigen is unknown. No qualities accompany the bases; no much larger clone lies one base away.

The twin pairs came from the European Cystic Fibrosis Twin and Sibling Study Cohort, a cohort that recruited patients from roughly 160 CF clinics across 14 European countries. Both zygosity and CFTR genotype were checked in-house, and zygosity was tested with multiplex PCR across nine short tandem repeat loci. Peripheral blood was sampled from each twin, with clinical parameters recorded on the day of blood sampling. Phenol/chloroform extraction was used to isolate genomic DNA from peripheral blood cells, and the DNA was then kept in TE buffer at 4 degrees C. TCR beta CDR3 regions were amplified by multiplex PCR with the immunoSEQ immune profiling system according to the manufacturer's instructions. An Illumina NextSeq system was used to carry out the sequencing. The authors' pipeline ran thus. The immunoSEQ Analyzer platform handled processing of the sequence data, and clonality was calculated by taking the square root of Simpson's index of productive rearrangements. V and J usage similarity was measured by Jensen-Shannon distance, and CDR3 generation probabilities were computed with OLGA. Shared CDR3 sequences were searched in the immuneACCESS database (August 2020) and in VDJdb (December 2020). As stored in TCRdb, this immuneACCESS dataset retains in-frame rearrangements with V and J assigned. A fraction of the clones does not appear; measured against another copy, unresolved V genes explain less than half of the discrepancy, and the remainder lacks a known reason. V, J and clone size derive from that table, while D and trimming were established from the DNA sequence. The sample includes about 11,000 clones, with roughly 85% observed a single time. The ten largest account for under 0.65% of the sample.

The clonotype was recovered from a young man with cystic fibrosis. Input material: blood. The sequence links TRBV5-1 to TRBJ2-1, with no confident D gene call. The DNA reads TGCGCCAGCAGCTTGGCAGCAAATGAGCAGTTCTTC. Translated, it gives CASSLAANEQFF.